Following are 26 T cell receptor beta chains from one sample sequenced in a study of shared clonotypes between healthy human individuals. Assay used: immunoSEQ multiplex PCR; TCRdb lists only in-frame clones, some missing. This table holds approximately 2,000,000 clones, about 94% found once. CD8 cells classed as naive were CD45RO-negative and positively selected for CCR7, excluding terminally differentiated effector memory CD45RA+ cells. Sample: naive CD8+ T cells from PBMCs. The receptors derive from a man between 18 and 29 years old in good health. Some clones in this sample may be carry-over from other donors' samples.

The V call is TRBV4-1, the J call TRBJ2-1; D is undetermined. With 4 bases removed from V and 5 bases from J, the gap between germline ends came to 12 bases. The CDR3 totals 14 residues. Germline V gene sequence: CDR1 MGHRA, CDR2 YSYEKL. Here the CDR3 reads CASSPGPLDNEQFF. The CDR3 nucleotides read TGCGCCAGCAGCCCAGGTCCCCTGGACAATGAGCAGTTCTTC.

The chain carries TRBV29-1 and TRBJ2-7; D may be TRBD2 (6 bases). The CDR3 loop spans 14 amino acids. The V end was cut by 7 bases, the J end by 0 bases, with 16 bases between. The V gene's germline CDR1 is SQVTM and CDR2 ANQGSEA. DNA for the CDR3: TGCAGCGGGGGAAACGGGGGATCCTCCTACGAGCAGTACTTC. Translating it yields CSGGNGGSSYEQYF.

This clone was seen once. The V and J genes are TRBV5-4 and TRBJ2-5; possible D gene TRBD1, 6 bases. Per the germline V gene, CDR1 is SGHNT and CDR2 is YYREEE (reference sequence). Trimming pared 0 bases from V and 2 bases from J, leaving 11 bases between. The CDR3 has 15 amino acids. CDR3 in DNA: TGTGCCAGCAGCTTGGACAGGGCGACACAAGAGACCCAGTACTTC. This encodes CASSLDRATQETQYF.

CDR3 coding DNA: TGTGCCAGCAGCGTAGAACCCGGACAGTCCTACGAGCAGTACTTC. Translated: CASSVEPGQSYEQYF. The rearrangement joins TRBV9 to TRBJ2-7; tentatively, D is TRBD1 (6 bases). The CDR3 runs 15 residues. V lost 0 bases to trimming and J lost 1 base, with 11 bases between them. The germline V gene encodes CDR1 SGDLS and CDR2 YYNGEE.

The V gene is TRBV27, the J gene TRBJ2-7; D uncertain. V was clipped by 0 bases and J by 3 bases, with 12 bases between them. In germline, CDR1 is MNHEY, CDR2 SMNVEV (reference sequence). CDR3 length: 15 residues. The CDR3 protein is CASSLSRAANYEQYF. Written as DNA, the CDR3 is TGTGCCAGCAGTTTATCAAGGGCCGCGAACTACGAGCAGTACTTC.

The chain combines TRBV10-3 with TRBJ1-1; possibly TRBD1 for D (5 bases). V was pared by 3 bases and J by 1 base, with 9 bases between. From germline, CDR1 is ENHRY and CDR2 SYGVKD. The CDR3 consists of 14 residues. CDR3 residues: CAISDGGGNTEAFF. The CDR3 DNA sequence: TGTGCCATCAGTGATGGGGGGGGGAACACTGAAGCTTTCTTT.

The chain has TRBV9 and TRBJ2-2; a weak D match, TRBD2 (6 bases). The V gene lost 0 bases and the J gene lost 11 bases, with 14 bases spanning the gap. In germline, CDR1 is SGDLS, CDR2 YYNGEE. CDR3 length: 14 amino acids. The CDR3 DNA is TGTGCCAGCAGCGTAGGTGTGGGGGGTTCTGAGCTGTTTTTT. Amino acid sequence: CASSVGVGGSELFF.

The V call is TRBV13, the J call TRBJ2-2; a possible D gene is TRBD2 (5 bases). This CDR3 is built from 14 residues. The ends were cut back, 5 bases at V and 1 base at J, with 8 bases in the middle. Germline lookup yields CDR1 PRHDT and CDR2 FYEKMQ (reference sequence). CDR3 bases: TGTGCCAGCAGCAAGGGAGTGAACACCGGGGAGCTGTTTTTT. This translates into CASSKGVNTGELFF.

The CDR3 reads CAVLGQGFIGTQYF. For the CDR3, the DNA is TGTGCCGTCCTGGGACAGGGGTTTATCGGGACCCAGTACTTC. V is TRBV6-1 and J is TRBJ2-5, with TRBD1 matching over 10 bases. The length of the CDR3 is 14 residues. J lost 7 bases, V lost 11 bases, and 13 bases had no gene match. Germline V gene sequence: CDR1 MNHNS, CDR2 SASEGT.

The V call is TRBV5-6, the J call TRBJ2-7; 11 bases line up with TRBD2. Germline V lookup: CDR1 SGHDT, CDR2 YYEEEE. The CDR3 is 15 amino acids. J was trimmed by 1 base and V by 2 bases; bases with no gene match: 2. The chain's CDR3 is CASSLSSGRSYEQYF. In DNA form, the CDR3 reads TGTGCCAGCAGCTTATCTAGCGGGAGGTCCTACGAGCAGTACTTC. Together with reference TRBV5-6 and TRBJ2-7, the CDR3 gives the full variable domain: DAGVTQSPTHLIKTRGQQVTLRCSPKSGHDTVSWYQQALGQGPQFIFQYYEEEERQRGNFPDRFSGHQFPNYSSELNVNALLLGDSALYLCASSLSSGRSYEQYFGPGTRLTVT.

V and J are TRBV5-4 and TRBJ2-2; possible D gene TRBD1, 8 bases. The CDR3 covers 15 residues. V lost 4 bases and J 6 bases, leaving 16 bases between the germline ends. Germline CDR1 is SGHNT and CDR2 is YYREEE (reference sequence). The CDR3 coding sequence is TGTGCCAGCAGCCCCCCGGGGGGACAGGCCGGGGAGCTGTTTTTT. Translated: CASSPPGGQAGELFF.

The chain recombines TRBV4-1 with TRBJ2-1; a possible D gene is TRBD1 (5 bases). Trimming stripped 1 base from V and 2 bases from J, with 6 bases between. The CDR3 has 14 amino acids. Germline CDR1 reads MGHRA; CDR2 reads YSYEKL. The CDR3 bases are TGCGCCAGCAGCCAAGGACAGACCTACAATGAGCAGTTCTTC. Protein product: CASSQGQTYNEQFF.

The chain has TRBV19 and TRBJ2-2, with a possible D match to TRBD1 (5 bases). CDR3 size: 15 residues. Trimming pared 7 bases from V and 4 bases from J, leaving 16 bases between. Germline V gene lookup returns CDR1 LNHDA and CDR2 SQIVND (reference sequence). CDR3 sequence (DNA): TGTGCCAGTACGACCATGGGGCTTGGCACCGGGGAGCTGTTTTTT. It codes for CASTTMGLGTGELFF.

The gene calls are TRBV7-9 and TRBJ2-3, with D maybe TRBD2 (6 bases). V was clipped by 4 bases and J by 2 bases, with 13 bases between them. The CDR3 has 15 residues. The germline V gene encodes CDR1 SEHNR and CDR2 FQNEAQ (reference sequence). CDR3 DNA sequence: TGTGCCAGCAGCTCTGGCCGCGGGGACACAGATACGCAGTATTTT. Its protein product is CASSSGRGDTDTQYF.

The rearrangement joins TRBV6-5 to TRBJ1-1; D is undetermined. Trimming removed 7 bases from V and 0 bases from J, with 15 bases in between. In germline, CDR1 is MNHEY, CDR2 SVGAGI. The CDR3 runs to 15 residues. The CDR3: CASNKAGLVNTEAFF. CDR3 coding DNA: TGTGCCAGCAACAAAGCGGGCCTTGTGAACACTGAAGCTTTCTTT.

The gene calls are TRBV7-6 and TRBJ2-7; 12 bases agree with TRBD1. Trimming removed 5 bases from V and 7 bases from J; junction bases left unmatched: 12. Looked up from germline, CDR1 is SGHVS and CDR2 is FNYEAQ. The CDR3 spans 16 residues. CDR3 coding DNA: TGTGCCAGCAGCATATATTCCGGGACAGGGGGCCGAGAGCAGTACTTC. This gives the protein CASSIYSGTGGREQYF.

The gene calls are TRBV5-8 and TRBJ2-7; D is possibly TRBD1 (5 bases). Trimming removed 2 bases from V and 5 bases from J, with 17 bases in between. CDR1 SGHTS and CDR2 YDEGEE come from the germline V gene. There are 15 residues in the CDR3. CDR3 in DNA: TGTGCCAGCAGCTTCAGGGTAGGGTTGTGGGACGAGCAGTACTTC. It is translated as CASSFRVGLWDEQYF.

This rearrangement joins TRBV6-1 to TRBJ2-7; D may be TRBD2 (5 bases). From germline, CDR1 is MNHNS and CDR2 SASEGT. V dropped 1 base and J dropped 3 bases, with 22 bases sitting between them. The CDR3 consists of 18 residues. Here the CDR3 DNA reads TGTGCCAGCAGTGAAGAGAGGGTTGGGTTAGACGCTTTCTACGAGCAGTACTTC. This encodes CASSEERVGLDAFYEQYF.

The chain is built from TRBV27 and TRBJ2-3, with no clear D. V lost 6 bases to trimming and J lost 8 bases, with 9 bases between them. This CDR3 comprises 11 residues. Per the germline V gene, CDR1 is MNHEY and CDR2 is SMNVEV (reference sequence). The CDR3 sequence: CASSDFGTQYF. CDR3 DNA sequence: TGTGCCAGCAGCGATTTCGGTACGCAGTATTTT.

This clone turned up a few times. The chain links TRBV28 to TRBJ1-1; D uncertain. Trimming cost V 6 bases and J 4 bases, with 18 bases left between them. The CDR3 loop spans 15 amino acids. The germline V gene has CDR1 MDHEN and CDR2 SYDVKM. The CDR3 sequence: CASSNAVGRVTEAFF. CDR3 nucleotide sequence: TGTGCCAGCAGCAATGCCGTGGGGAGGGTCACTGAAGCTTTCTTT.

V gene TRBV5-4 combines with J gene TRBJ2-4; D remains ambiguous. Germline CDR1 SGHNT, CDR2 YYREEE (reference sequence). This CDR3 contains 14 residues. Trimming shortened V by 0 bases and J by 0 bases, and 4 bases separated the two germline ends. This chain's CDR3 is CASSLGLAKNIQYF. The CDR3 region has the DNA TGTGCCAGCAGCTTGGGACTAGCCAAAAACATTCAGTACTTC.

The J gene is TRBJ2-5, the V gene TRBV7-2, with D uncertain. CDR3 length: 13 residues. The V gene's germline CDR1 is SGHTA and CDR2 FQGNSA. Deletions cut 3 bases from V and 2 bases from J, with 7 bases between. The chain's CDR3 is CASSLSVQETQYF. The CDR3 DNA is TGTGCCAGCAGCTTGTCCGTACAAGAGACCCAGTACTTC.

The rearrangement uses TRBV4-1 and TRBJ1-6; D unclear. CDR1 MGHRA and CDR2 YSYEKL come from the germline V gene. The CDR3 extends over 17 amino acids. With 0 bases removed from V and 6 bases from J, the gap between germline ends came to 15 bases. This CDR3 reads CASSQDYSARLNSPLHF. Here the CDR3 DNA reads TGCGCCAGCAGCCAAGATTACAGCGCCCGCCTTAATTCACCCCTCCACTTT.

The chain is built from TRBV6-6 and TRBJ2-7, with 7 bases identical to TRBD1. CDR3 size: 15 residues. Per the germline V gene, CDR1 is MNHNY and CDR2 is SVGAGI (reference sequence). The trim removed 4 bases at V and 0 bases at J, leaving 6 bases unmatched. The CDR3 DNA reads as TGTGCCAGCAGTTCCCGGGACAGTAACTCCTACGAGCAGTACTTC. It translates to CASSSRDSNSYEQYF.

This clone was seen a single time. CDR3 sequence (DNA): TGTGCCAGCAGCTTTCACAGGGGGTTCGAAGAGACCCAGTACTTC. Its protein is CASSFHRGFEETQYF. The V gene is TRBV11-2, the J gene TRBJ2-5; 8 nucleotides line up with TRBD1. The CDR3 has 15 residues. Germline loops: CDR1 SGHAT, CDR2 FQNNGV. V was clipped by 3 bases and J by 3 bases; unmatched bases: 6.

The V call is TRBV7-8, the J call TRBJ2-3, with D perhaps given as TRBD1 or TRBD2 (7 bases each). Between the trimmed V and J ends, which lost 1 base and 3 bases, there was a span of 11 bases. Germline V gives CDR1 SGHVS, CDR2 FQNEAQ. The CDR3 runs 15 residues. Written as DNA, the CDR3 is TGTGCCAGCAGCTTAGTCCAGGGGGGGACAGATACGCAGTATTTT. This translates into CASSLVQGGTDTQYF. Supplemented by reference TRBV7-8 and TRBJ2-3, the full variable domain reads GAGVSQSPRYKVAKRGQDVALRCDPISGHVSLFWYQQALGQGPEFLTYFQNEAQLDKSGLPSDRFFAERPEGSVSTLKIQRTQQEDSAVYLCASSLVQGGTDTQYFGPGTRLTVL.